This TCR beta chain was sequenced for a study of T cells in Graves' hyperthyroidism and ophthalmopathy. V was trimmed by 7 bases and J by 6 bases, leaving 13 bases between them. The length of the CDR3 is 13 residues. Blood sampling occurred at first hyperthyroidism diagnosis, ahead of any ophthalmopathy symptoms. The PBMCs were taken from less than 11 ml of fresh peripheral blood. The table lists this clonotype with many counts. Authors of the study amplified TCR beta CDR3 regions from RNA transcripts. The HTBI primer set served for first-round RT-PCR of the TCR CDR3. TCRdb re-called the multiplex PCR reads with MiXCR, one entry per CDR3 protein. The table records around 350,000 distinct CDR3 sequences, around a sixth of them present only once.

This sequence joins TRBV12-3 or TRBV12-4 and TRBJ1-5, with D hard to call. Material: blood. The origin of this receptor is a woman aged 18-35 years with Graves' hyperthyroidism that later progressed to Graves' ophthalmopathy. CDR3 DNA sequence: TGTGCCAGCAATCGTGAAGGAGTTCAGCCCCAGCATTTT. Translation: CASNREGVQPQHF.